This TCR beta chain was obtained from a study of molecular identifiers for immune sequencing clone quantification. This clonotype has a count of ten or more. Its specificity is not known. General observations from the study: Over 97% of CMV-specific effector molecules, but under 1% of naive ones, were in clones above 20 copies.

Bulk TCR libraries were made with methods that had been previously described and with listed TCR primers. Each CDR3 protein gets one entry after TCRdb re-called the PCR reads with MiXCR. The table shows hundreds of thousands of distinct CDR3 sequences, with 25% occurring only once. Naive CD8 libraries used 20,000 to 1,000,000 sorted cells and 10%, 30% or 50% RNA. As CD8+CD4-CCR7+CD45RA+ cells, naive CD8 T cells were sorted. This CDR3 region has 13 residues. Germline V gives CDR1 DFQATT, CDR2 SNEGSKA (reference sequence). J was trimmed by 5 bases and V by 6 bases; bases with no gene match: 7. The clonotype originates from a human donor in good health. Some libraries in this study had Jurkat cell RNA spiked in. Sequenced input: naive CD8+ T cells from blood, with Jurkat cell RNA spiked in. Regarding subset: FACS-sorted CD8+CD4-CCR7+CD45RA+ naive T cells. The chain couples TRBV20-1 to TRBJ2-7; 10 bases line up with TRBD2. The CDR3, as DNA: TGCAGTGCCCCGGATAGCGGGGGGAACGAGCAGTACTTC. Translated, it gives CSAPDSGGNEQYF.